The 25 T cell receptor beta chains in this list originate from one sample, sequenced in a study of blood T cell repertoires in COVID-19. TCRdb's table, derived via immunoSEQ multiplex PCR, lists solely in-frame clones and lacks some. The data contain 250,000 to 300,000 clones, around nine tenths of them singletons. Sequenced input: peripheral blood. The receptors were sampled from a woman in her thirties with COVID-19, enrolled during active disease.

V and J are TRBV27 and TRBJ1-1; possible D gene TRBD1, 5 bases. Looked up from germline, CDR1 is MNHEY and CDR2 is SMNVEV (reference sequence). The CDR3 is 13 amino acids. Trimming shortened V by 5 bases and J by 4 bases, and 11 bases separated the two germline ends. This chain's CDR3 is CASSNRQITEAFF. CDR3 DNA: TGTGCCAGCAGTAATCGACAGATCACTGAAGCTTTCTTT.

The chain is built from TRBV27 and TRBJ2-7; TRBD1 is a possible D gene (6 bases). The V and J ends lost 6 bases and 5 bases respectively, with 23 bases between them. The CDR3 is 16 amino acids. The germline CDR1 and CDR2 sequences are MNHEY and SMNVEV (reference sequence). The CDR3 reads CASSHRAPDSVDEQYF. In DNA form, the CDR3 reads TGTGCCAGCAGCCACAGGGCCCCCGATTCAGTCGACGAGCAGTACTTC.

The J gene is TRBJ2-7, the V gene TRBV6-5; weak D call: TRBD1 (6 bases). With 6 bases removed from V and 1 base from J, the gap between germline ends came to 10 bases. CDR1 and CDR2 (germline): MNHEY, SVGAGI. The CDR3 loop spans 13 amino acids. The CDR3 sequence is CASRGDISYEQYF. The CDR3 DNA is TGTGCCAGCAGGGGGGACATATCCTACGAGCAGTACTTC.

CDR3 residues: CASSFQGETQYF. For the CDR3, the DNA is TGCGCCAGCAGCTTTCAGGGAGAGACCCAGTACTTC. The chain links TRBV5-1 to TRBJ2-5; D may be TRBD1 (5 bases). Trimming removed 2 bases at V and 4 bases at J, with 6 bases between. This CDR3 region has 12 residues. The germline V gene encodes CDR1 SGHRS and CDR2 YFSETQ.

This chain links TRBV5-1 with TRBJ2-7, with 9 positions matching TRBD2. V shed 3 bases and J 6 bases; nucleotides not matched to a gene: 13. This CDR3 is 16 amino acids long. Germline-derived CDR1 and CDR2 are SGHRS and YFSETQ. CDR3 nucleotides: TGCGCCAGCAGCTCTTTCCCGACTAGCGGAGGGCGCGAGCAGTACTTC. Amino acid sequence: CASSSFPTSGGREQYF.

The chain uses TRBV3-1 (or the pseudogene TRBV3-2) and TRBJ2-1; 11 bases are shared with TRBD2. Looked up from germline, CDR1 is LGHDT and CDR2 is YNNKEL (reference sequence). The CDR3 is made up of 14 amino acids. The V segment lost 4 bases and the J segment 7 bases; nucleotides outside the gene matches: 3. The CDR3 loop is CASSPGLAVNEQFF. Written as DNA, the CDR3 is TGTGCCAGCAGCCCGGGACTAGCGGTAAATGAGCAGTTCTTC.

The gene calls are TRBV6-6 and TRBJ2-7, with TRBD1 identical over 8 bases. Germline V gives CDR1 MNHNY, CDR2 SVGAGI (reference sequence). The trim removed 6 bases at V and 2 bases at J, leaving 12 bases unmatched. This CDR3 comprises 16 residues. CDR3 nucleotide sequence: TGTGCCAGCAGGGACAGGGTGGTGGGGAGTCCCTACGAGCAGTACTTC. Encoded protein: CASRDRVVGSPYEQYF.

This chain uses TRBV5-1 with TRBJ2-2; the D is unclear. CDR3 length: 14 residues. Looked up from germline, CDR1 is SGHRS and CDR2 is YFSETQ. V lost 4 bases to trimming and J lost 0 bases, with 7 bases between them. CDR3 DNA: TGCGCCAGCAGCCCCACAGCGAACACCGGGGAGCTGTTTTTT. This encodes CASSPTANTGELFF.

This clone was counted a few times. The V gene is TRBV2, the J gene TRBJ1-1; the match to TRBD1 covers 10 bases. This CDR3 has 14 residues. Per germline, CDR1 SNHLY and CDR2 FYNNEI. V shed 3 bases, J shed 5 bases, and the junction held 3 bases outside the gene matches. The CDR3 loop reads CASSDGTGVTEAFF. CDR3 nucleotide sequence: TGTGCCAGCAGTGACGGGACAGGGGTAACTGAAGCTTTCTTT. The variable domain in full, completed from reference TRBV2 and TRBJ1-1, reads EPEVTQTPSHQVTQMGQEVILRCVPISNHLYFYWYRQILGQKVEFLVSFYNNEISEKSEIFDDQFSVERPDGSNFTLKIRSTKLEDSAMYFCASSDGTGVTEAFFGQGTRLTVV.

CDR3 in amino acids: CASSTDRGAYGYTF. In DNA, the CDR3 is TGCGCCAGCAGCACGGACAGAGGGGCCTATGGCTACACCTTC. V gene TRBV5-1 combines with J gene TRBJ1-2; tentatively, D is TRBD1 (6 bases). Per germline, CDR1 SGHRS and CDR2 YFSETQ. V was clipped by 4 bases and J by 4 bases, with 14 bases between them. This CDR3 has 14 amino acids. Variable domain in full (rest from reference TRBV5-1 and TRBJ1-2): KAGVTQTPRYLIKTRGQQVTLSCSPISGHRSVSWYQQTPGQGLQFLFEYFSETQRNKGNFPGRFSGRQFSNSRSEMNVSTLELGDSALYLCASSTDRGAYGYTFGSGTRLTVV.

The rearrangement links TRBV6-6 to TRBJ2-7; D perhaps matches TRBD2 (5 bases). Germline V lookup: CDR1 MNHNY, CDR2 SVGAGI (reference sequence). The CDR3 has 12 amino acids. Deletions cut 5 bases from V and 2 bases from J, with 7 bases between. In DNA, the CDR3 is TGTGCCAGCAGTGGGAGCCCCTACGAGCAGTACTTC. Translated: CASSGSPYEQYF.

This chain uses TRBV29-1 with TRBJ1-1; 11 bases agree with TRBD1. CDR3 size: 15 residues. The junction had 3 bases not matched to a gene; V was cut back by 3 bases and J by 0 bases. Germline V gives CDR1 SQVTM, CDR2 ANQGSEA. Written as DNA, the CDR3 is TGCAGCGTTGAGGGACAGGGGGGGGTGAACACTGAAGCTTTCTTT. Translation gives CSVEGQGGVNTEAFF.

This chain links TRBV6-4 with TRBJ2-5; TRBD2 matches at 9 bases. V shed 5 bases, J shed 5 bases, and the junction held 9 bases outside the gene matches. The CDR3 totals 15 residues. Germline loops: CDR1 MRHNA, CDR2 SNTAGT. In DNA, the CDR3 is TGTGCCAGCAGTCGGACTAGCGCATATGGCGAGACCCAGTACTTC. Its protein product is CASSRTSAYGETQYF.

The V and J genes are TRBV6-5 and TRBJ1-2; 7 bases line up with TRBD1. Germline trimming cut 10 bases from V and 6 bases from J; bases unmatched to any gene: 5. The CDR3 is made up of 11 amino acids. In germline, CDR1 is MNHEY, CDR2 SVGAGI. CDR3 region: CATYRGDGYTF. For the CDR3, the DNA is TGTGCCACCTACAGGGGCGATGGCTACACCTTC.

The rearrangement links TRBV5-4 to TRBJ2-2; tentatively, D is TRBD2 (6 bases). Germline CDR1 SGHNT, CDR2 YYREEE (reference sequence). The CDR3 spans 16 residues. V was cut by 0 bases and J by 2 bases, with 11 bases left in between. The CDR3 sequence: CASSLARGLNTGELFF. The CDR3 DNA sequence: TGTGCCAGCAGCTTGGCGAGGGGACTTAACACCGGGGAGCTGTTTTTT.

The chain is built from TRBV30 and TRBJ2-5, with D perhaps TRBD2 (5 bases). The V gene lost 3 bases and the J gene lost 4 bases, with 12 bases spanning the gap. The germline V gene has CDR1 GTSNPN and CDR2 SVGIG (reference sequence). This CDR3 has 13 amino acids. The CDR3 here is CAWSGLGGETQYF. The CDR3 nucleotides are TGTGCCTGGAGCGGACTCGGAGGAGAGACCCAGTACTTC.

This chain links TRBV4-1 with TRBJ1-5; D gene ambiguous. CDR1 and CDR2 (germline): MGHRA, YSYEKL. CDR3 size: 14 residues. Trimming took 4 bases from V and 2 from J, leaving 9 bases between them. The CDR3 here is CASSPTSGNQPQHF. CDR3 bases: TGCGCCAGCAGCCCCACCTCGGGCAATCAGCCCCAGCATTTT.

Notes on this clone: An end of the junction differs from the germline gene, which may be a read error. The J gene is TRBJ2-2, the V gene TRBV7-7; maybe TRBD1 (6 bases). The CDR3 is made up of 17 amino acids. Germline CDR1 and CDR2: SSHAT and FNYEAQ (reference sequence). As DNA, the CDR3 is TGTGCTAGCAGCTTAGGCCCCAGAGGGGGGAACACCGGGGAGCTGTTTTTT. As protein: CASSLGPRGGNTGELFF.

The V call is TRBV7-9, the J call TRBJ2-3, with TRBD2 matching 10 bases. CDR1 is SEHNR, CDR2 FQNEAQ, per germline (reference sequence). J lost 6 bases, V lost 8 bases, and 8 bases had no gene match. The CDR3 totals 14 residues. In nucleotides, the CDR3 is TGTGCCAGCGGACTAGCGGACGACAGTGATACGCAGTATTTT. Translated, it gives CASGLADDSDTQYF. The full variable domain, completed using reference TRBV7-9 and TRBJ2-3, is DTGVSQNPRHKITKRGQNVTFRCDPISEHNRLYWYRQTLGQGPEFLTYFQNEAQLEKSRLLSDRFSAERPKGSFSTLEIQRTEQGDSAMYLCASGLADDSDTQYFGPGTRLTVL.

The chain combines TRBV19 with TRBJ2-2; D may be TRBD1 (5 bases). CDR1 and CDR2 (germline): LNHDA, SQIVND (reference sequence). The length of the CDR3 is 11 residues. V shed 10 bases and J shed 6 bases, with 9 bases lying between them. CDR3 amino acids: CATDSPGELFF. The CDR3 DNA is TGTGCCACCGACAGTCCCGGGGAGCTGTTTTTT.

The chain has TRBV24-1 and TRBJ2-1; 9 bases match TRBD2. J was trimmed by 4 bases and V by 3 bases; bases with no gene match: 9. CDR3 size: 17 residues. CDR1 is KGHDR, CDR2 SFDVKD, per germline. The CDR3 protein is CATSDPGLAQKYNEQFF. The CDR3, as DNA: TGTGCCACCAGTGATCCCGGACTAGCGCAAAAGTACAATGAGCAGTTCTTC.

The chain couples TRBV2 to TRBJ1-2; D is uncertain. Germline V gene data show CDR1 as SNHLY and CDR2 as FYNNEI. The CDR3 has 12 residues. The V end lost 5 bases, the J end lost 7 bases, and 11 bases lay between the germline ends. The CDR3 sequence: CASSSEGSGYTF. DNA for the CDR3: TGTGCCAGCAGTTCAGAGGGCTCTGGCTACACCTTC.

This clone appeared a single time. The chain joins TRBV2 to TRBJ2-1; 7 nucleotides match TRBD2. Germline-derived CDR1 and CDR2 are SNHLY and FYNNEI. The CDR3 has 16 residues. Losses at the gene ends were 8 bases for V and 1 base for J; bases not matched to a gene: 11. CDR3 bases: TGTGCCAGCGTTTCCCCCGGGAGGCCGTCCTACAATGAGCAGTTCTTC. This translates into CASVSPGRPSYNEQFF.

The V gene is TRBV1, the J gene TRBJ2-1; the listed D gene, TRBD2, was not tested against the DNA. TRBV1 is tagged as a pseudogene. The CDR3 sequence is 13 residues long. CDR3 sequence: CTSCSGKVDEQFF. In DNA form, the CDR3 reads TGCACCAGTTGTAGCGGGAAAGTGGATGAGCAGTTCTTC.

This clone came up a few times. The chain couples TRBV5-1 to TRBJ1-3; 7 bases match TRBD1. This CDR3 is built from 15 residues. Germline V lookup: CDR1 SGHRS, CDR2 YFSETQ. The V segment lost 3 bases and the J segment 0 bases; nucleotides outside the gene matches: 3. The CDR3 DNA reads TGCGCCAGCAGCTCCGGACAGGCCTCTGGAAACACCATATATTTT. Translating it yields CASSSGQASGNTIYF.